This T cell receptor (beta chain) was identified during a study of radiotherapy plus CTLA-4 blockade in lung cancer. Per germline, CDR1 MNHNS and CDR2 SASEGT. The germline V and J ends were trimmed by 6 bases and 1 base, with 16 bases remaining between them. The CDR3 covers 15 residues. TCRdb keeps only in-frame clones here, not all; method: immunoSEQ multiplex PCR. Of almost 55,000 clones listed, under 85% are singletons. The sample consisted of peripheral blood, taken from a patient treated with radiotherapy plus ipilimumab. This receptor was identified in a human donor with non-small cell lung cancer who had a partial response to radiotherapy plus ipilimumab. V usage is TRBV6-1 and J usage is TRBJ2-7, with D possibly TRBD2 on 5 matching bases. Here the CDR3 DNA reads TGTGCCAGCAGCGACGCGAGAAGAGGGTCCTACGAGCAGTACTTC. Its translation: CASSDARRGSYEQYF.